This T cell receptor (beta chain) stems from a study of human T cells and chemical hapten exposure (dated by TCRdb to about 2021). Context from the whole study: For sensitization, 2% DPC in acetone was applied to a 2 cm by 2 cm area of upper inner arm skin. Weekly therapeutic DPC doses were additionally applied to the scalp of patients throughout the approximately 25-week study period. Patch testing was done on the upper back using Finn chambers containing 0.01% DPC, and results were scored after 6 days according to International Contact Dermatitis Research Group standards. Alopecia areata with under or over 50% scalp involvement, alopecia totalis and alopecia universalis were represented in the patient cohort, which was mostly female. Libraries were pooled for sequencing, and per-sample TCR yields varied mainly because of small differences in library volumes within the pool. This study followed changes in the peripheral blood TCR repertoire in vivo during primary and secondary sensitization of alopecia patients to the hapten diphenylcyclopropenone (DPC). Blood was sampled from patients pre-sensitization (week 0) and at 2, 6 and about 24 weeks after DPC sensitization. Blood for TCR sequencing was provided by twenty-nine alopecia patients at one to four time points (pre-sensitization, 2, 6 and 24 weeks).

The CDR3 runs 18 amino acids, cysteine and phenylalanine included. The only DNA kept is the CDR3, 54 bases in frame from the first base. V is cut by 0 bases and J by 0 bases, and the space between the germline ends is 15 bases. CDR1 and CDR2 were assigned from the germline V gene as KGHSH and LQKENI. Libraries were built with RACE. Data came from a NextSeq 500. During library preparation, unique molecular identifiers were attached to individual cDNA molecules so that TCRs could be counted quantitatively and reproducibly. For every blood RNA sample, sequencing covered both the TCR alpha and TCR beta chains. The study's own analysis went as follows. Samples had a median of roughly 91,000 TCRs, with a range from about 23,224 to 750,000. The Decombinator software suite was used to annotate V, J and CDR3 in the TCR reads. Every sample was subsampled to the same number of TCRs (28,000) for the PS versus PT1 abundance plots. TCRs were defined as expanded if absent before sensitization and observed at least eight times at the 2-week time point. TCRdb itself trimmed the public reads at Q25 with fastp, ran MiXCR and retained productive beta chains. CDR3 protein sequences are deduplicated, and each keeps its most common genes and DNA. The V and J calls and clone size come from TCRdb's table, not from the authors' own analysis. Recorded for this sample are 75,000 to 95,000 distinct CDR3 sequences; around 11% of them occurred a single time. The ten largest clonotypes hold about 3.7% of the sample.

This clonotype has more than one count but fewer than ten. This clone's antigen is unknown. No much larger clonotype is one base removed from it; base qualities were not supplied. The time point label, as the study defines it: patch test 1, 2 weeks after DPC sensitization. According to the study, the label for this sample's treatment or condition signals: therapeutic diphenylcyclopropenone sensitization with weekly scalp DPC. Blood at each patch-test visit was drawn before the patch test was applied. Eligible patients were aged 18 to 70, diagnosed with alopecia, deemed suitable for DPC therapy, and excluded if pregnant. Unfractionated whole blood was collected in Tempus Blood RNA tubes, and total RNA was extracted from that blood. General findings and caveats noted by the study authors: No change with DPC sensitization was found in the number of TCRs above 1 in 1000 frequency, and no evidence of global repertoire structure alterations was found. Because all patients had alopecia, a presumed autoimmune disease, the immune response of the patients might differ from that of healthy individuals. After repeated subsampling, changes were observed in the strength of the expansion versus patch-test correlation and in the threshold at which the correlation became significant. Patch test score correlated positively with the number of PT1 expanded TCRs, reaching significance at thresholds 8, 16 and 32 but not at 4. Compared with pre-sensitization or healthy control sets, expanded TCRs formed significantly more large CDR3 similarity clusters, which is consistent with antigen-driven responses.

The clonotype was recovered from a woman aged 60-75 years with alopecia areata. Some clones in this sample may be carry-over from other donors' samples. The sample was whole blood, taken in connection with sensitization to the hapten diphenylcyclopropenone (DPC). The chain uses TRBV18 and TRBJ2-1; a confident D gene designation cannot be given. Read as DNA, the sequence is TGTGCCAGCTCACCACCGAACACCCCGTTGGGCTCCTACAATGAGCAGTTCTTC. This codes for CASSPPNTPLGSYNEQFF.